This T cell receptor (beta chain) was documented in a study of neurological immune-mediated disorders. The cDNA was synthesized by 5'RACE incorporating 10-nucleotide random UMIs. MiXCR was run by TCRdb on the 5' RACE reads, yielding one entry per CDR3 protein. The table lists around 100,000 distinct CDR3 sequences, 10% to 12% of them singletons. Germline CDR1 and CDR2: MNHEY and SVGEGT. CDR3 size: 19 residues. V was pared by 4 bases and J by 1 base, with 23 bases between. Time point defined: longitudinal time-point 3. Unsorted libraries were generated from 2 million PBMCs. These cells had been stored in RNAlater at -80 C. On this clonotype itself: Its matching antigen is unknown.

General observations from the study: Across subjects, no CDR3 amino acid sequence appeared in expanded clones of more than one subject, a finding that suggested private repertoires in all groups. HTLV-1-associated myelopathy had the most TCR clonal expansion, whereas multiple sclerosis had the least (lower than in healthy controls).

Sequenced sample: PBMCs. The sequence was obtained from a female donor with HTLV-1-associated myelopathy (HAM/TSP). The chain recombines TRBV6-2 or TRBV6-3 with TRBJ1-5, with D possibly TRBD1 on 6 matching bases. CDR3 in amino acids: CASSSPPGARLLSNQPQHF. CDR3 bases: TGTGCCAGCAGTTCGCCCCCGGGGGCCCGACTTTTGAGCAATCAGCCCCAGCATTTT.